This TCR beta chain was recorded in a study of T cell responses to AZD1222 COVID-19 vaccine. On this clone: The antigen is not known.

V shed 0 bases and J shed 6 bases, with 9 bases lying between them. This CDR3 region has 13 residues. Germline assignment: CDR1 GTSNPN and CDR2 SVGIG (reference sequence). The data were produced by immunoSEQ multiplex PCR, yet TCRdb's version contains in-frame clones alone and is incomplete. Here the sample spans roughly 110,000 clones, just over 90% being singletons. Study-level findings and limits: Of the AZD1222 recipients, only five to seven were seropositive at baseline. In a largely white British group with more females than males, clonal diversity was possibly underestimated. Reports indicate that nearly half of spike-specific TCRs are directed at unmutated variant regions.

J is TRBJ1-5 and V is TRBV30; tentatively, D is TRBD1 (6 bases). This clonotype originated in an adult who received the AZD1222 COVID-19 vaccine. The sequences come from peripheral blood, collected 28 days after the second AZD1222 dose. In DNA form, the CDR3 reads TGTGCCTGGAGTGTCGGGGGCGGTCAGCCCCAGCATTTT. The encoded protein is CAWSVGGGQPQHF.